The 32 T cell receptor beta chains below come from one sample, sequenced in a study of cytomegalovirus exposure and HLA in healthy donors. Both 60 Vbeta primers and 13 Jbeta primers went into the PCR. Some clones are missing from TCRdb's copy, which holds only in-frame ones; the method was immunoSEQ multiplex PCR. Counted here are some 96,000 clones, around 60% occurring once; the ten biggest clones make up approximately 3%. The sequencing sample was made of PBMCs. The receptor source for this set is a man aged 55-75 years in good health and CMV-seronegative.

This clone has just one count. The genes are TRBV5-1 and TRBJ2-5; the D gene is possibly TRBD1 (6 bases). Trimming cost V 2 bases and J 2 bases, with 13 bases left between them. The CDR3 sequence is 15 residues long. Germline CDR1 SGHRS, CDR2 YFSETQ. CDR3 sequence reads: CASSFGQRIQETQYF. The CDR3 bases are TGCGCCAGCAGCTTCGGACAGCGAATTCAAGAGACCCAGTACTTC.

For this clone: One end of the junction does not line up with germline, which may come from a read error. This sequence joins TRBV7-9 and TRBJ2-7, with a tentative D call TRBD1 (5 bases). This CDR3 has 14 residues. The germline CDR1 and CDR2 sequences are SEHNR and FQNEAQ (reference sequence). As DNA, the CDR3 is TGTTCCAGCAGCCTCGACAGATCCCCCTACGAGCAGTACTTC. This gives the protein CSSSLDRSPYEQYF.

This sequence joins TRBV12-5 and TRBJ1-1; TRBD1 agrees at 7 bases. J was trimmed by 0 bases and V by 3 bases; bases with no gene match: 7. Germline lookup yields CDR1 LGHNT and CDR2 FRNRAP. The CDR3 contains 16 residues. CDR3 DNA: TGTGCTAGTGGTTTTGCCGGGACAGCCTTGAACACTGAAGCTTTCTTT. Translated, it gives CASGFAGTALNTEAFF. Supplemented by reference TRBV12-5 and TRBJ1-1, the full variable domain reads DARVTQTPRHKVTEMGQEVTMRCQPILGHNTVFWYRQTMMQGLELLAYFRNRAPLDDSGMPKDRFSAEMPDATLATLKIQPSEPRDSAVYFCASGFAGTALNTEAFFGQGTRLTVV.

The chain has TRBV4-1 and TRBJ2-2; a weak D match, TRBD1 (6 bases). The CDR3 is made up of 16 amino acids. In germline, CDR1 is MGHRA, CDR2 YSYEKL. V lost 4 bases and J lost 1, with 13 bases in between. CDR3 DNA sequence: TGCGCCAGCAGCCCACAGGGTTTTAGGAACACCGGGGAGCTGTTTTTT. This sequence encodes CASSPQGFRNTGELFF.

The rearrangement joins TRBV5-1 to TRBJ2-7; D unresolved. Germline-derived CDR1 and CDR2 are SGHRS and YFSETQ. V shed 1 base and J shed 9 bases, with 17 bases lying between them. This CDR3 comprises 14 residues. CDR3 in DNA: TGCGCCAGCAGCTTGCTACAAACCGGGTCAGCGCAGTACTTC. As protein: CASSLLQTGSAQYF.

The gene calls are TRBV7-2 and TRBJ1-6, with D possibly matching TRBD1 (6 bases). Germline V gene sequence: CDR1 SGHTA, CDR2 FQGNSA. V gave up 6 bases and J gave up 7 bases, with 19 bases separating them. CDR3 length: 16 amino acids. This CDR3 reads CASSSPDRALNSPLHF. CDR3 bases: TGTGCCAGCAGTTCGCCGGACAGAGCTCTAAATTCACCCCTCCACTTT. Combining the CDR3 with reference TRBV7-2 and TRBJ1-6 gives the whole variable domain GAGVSQSPSNKVTEKGKDVELRCDPISGHTALYWYRQSLGQGLEFLIYFQGNSAPDKSGLPSDRFSAERTGGSVSTLTIQRTQQEDSAVYLCASSSPDRALNSPLHFGNGTRLTVT.

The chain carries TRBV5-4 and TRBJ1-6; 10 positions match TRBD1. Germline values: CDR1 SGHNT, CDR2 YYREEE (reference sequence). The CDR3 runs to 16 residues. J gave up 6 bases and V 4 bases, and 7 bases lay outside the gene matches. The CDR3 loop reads CASSPTGTGVNSPLHF. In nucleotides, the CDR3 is TGTGCCAGCAGCCCGACCGGGACAGGGGTTAATTCACCCCTCCACTTT.

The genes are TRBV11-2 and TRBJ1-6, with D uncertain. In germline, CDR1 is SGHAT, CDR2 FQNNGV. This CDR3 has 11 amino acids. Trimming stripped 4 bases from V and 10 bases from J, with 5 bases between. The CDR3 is CASSSTSPLHF. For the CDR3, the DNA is TGTGCCAGCAGCTCCACATCACCCCTCCACTTT.

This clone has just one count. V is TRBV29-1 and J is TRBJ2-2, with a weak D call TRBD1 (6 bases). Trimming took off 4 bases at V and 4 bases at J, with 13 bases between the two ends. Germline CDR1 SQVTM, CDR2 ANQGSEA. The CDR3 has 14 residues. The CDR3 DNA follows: TGCAGCGTTGGACAGGTCGGGATCACCGGGGAGCTGTTTTTT. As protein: CSVGQVGITGELFF.

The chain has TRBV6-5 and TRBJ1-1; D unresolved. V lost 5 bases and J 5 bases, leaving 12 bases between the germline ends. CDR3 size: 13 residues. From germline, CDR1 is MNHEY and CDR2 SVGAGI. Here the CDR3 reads CASSESLRTEAFF. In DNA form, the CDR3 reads TGTGCCAGCAGTGAGTCCCTCCGGACTGAAGCTTTCTTT.

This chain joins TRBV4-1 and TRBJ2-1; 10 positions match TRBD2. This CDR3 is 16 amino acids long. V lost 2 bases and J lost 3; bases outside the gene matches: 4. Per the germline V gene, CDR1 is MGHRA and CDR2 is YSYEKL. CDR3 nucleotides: TGCGCCAGCAGCCAACTAGGACTAGCGGACTACAATGAGCAGTTCTTC. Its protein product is CASSQLGLADYNEQFF.

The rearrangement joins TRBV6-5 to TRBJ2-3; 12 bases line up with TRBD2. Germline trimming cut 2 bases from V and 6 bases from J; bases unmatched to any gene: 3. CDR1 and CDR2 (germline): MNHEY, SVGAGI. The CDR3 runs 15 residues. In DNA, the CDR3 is TGTGCCAGCAGTTACGGACTAGCGGGATTGGATACGCAGTATTTT. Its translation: CASSYGLAGLDTQYF.

In DNA, the CDR3 is TGTGCCACCAGCAAAGGGACTAGCGGGGGCCAAGAGACCCAGTACTTC. Amino acids: CATSKGTSGGQETQYF. This chain uses TRBV15 with TRBJ2-5, with 14 bases matching TRBD2. The germline V gene encodes CDR1 LNHNV and CDR2 YYDKDF (reference sequence). This CDR3 contains 16 residues. Trimming cost V 4 bases and J 1 base; bases outside gene matches: 2.

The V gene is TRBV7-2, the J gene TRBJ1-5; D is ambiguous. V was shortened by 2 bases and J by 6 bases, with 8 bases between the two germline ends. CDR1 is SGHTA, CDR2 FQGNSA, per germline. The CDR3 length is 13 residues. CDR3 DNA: TGTGCCAGCAGCTTATTCTCTAGTCAGCCCCAGCATTTT. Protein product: CASSLFSSQPQHF.

The CDR3 DNA is TGTGCCATCAGTGAAAGGGACAGGGAGCGGTACGAGCAGTACTTC. Translation: CAISERDRERYEQYF. The rearrangement uses TRBV10-3 and TRBJ2-7; 9 bases are shared with TRBD1. From germline, CDR1 is ENHRY and CDR2 SYGVKD. The CDR3 is made up of 15 amino acids. The trim removed 3 bases at V and 4 bases at J, leaving 7 bases unmatched.

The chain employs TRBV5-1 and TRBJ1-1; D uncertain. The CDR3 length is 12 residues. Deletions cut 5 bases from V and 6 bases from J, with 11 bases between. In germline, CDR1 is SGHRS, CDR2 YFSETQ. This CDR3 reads CASSLEGPEAFF. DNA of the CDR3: TGCGCCAGCAGTCTGGAGGGTCCTGAAGCTTTCTTT.

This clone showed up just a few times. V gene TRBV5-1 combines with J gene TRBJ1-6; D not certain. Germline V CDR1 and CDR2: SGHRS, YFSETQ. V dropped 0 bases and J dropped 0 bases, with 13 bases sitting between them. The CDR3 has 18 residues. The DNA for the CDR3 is TGCGCCAGCAGCTTGGCGGGCGGGCCCTACTCCTATAATTCACCCCTCCACTTT. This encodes CASSLAGGPYSYNSPLHF.

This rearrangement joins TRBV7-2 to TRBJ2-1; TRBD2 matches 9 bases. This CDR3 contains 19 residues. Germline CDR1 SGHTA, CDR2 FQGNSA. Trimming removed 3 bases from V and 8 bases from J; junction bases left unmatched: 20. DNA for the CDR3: TGTGCCAGCAGCTTCGGGGCTAGCGGGAATTCATTCCAGTCCCATGAGCAGTTCTTC. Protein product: CASSFGASGNSFQSHEQFF.

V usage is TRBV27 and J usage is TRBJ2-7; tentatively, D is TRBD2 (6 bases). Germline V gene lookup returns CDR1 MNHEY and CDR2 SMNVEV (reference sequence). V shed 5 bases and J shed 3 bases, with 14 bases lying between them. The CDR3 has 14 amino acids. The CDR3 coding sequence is TGTGCCAGCAGTCCCCCTGGACTACACTACGAGCAGTACTTC. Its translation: CASSPPGLHYEQYF.

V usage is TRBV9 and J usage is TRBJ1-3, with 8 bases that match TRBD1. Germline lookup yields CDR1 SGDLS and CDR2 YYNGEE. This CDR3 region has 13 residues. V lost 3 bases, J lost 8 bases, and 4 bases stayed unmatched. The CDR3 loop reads CASSGTGTDTIYF. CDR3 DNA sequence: TGTGCCAGCAGCGGGACAGGGACGGACACCATATATTTT.

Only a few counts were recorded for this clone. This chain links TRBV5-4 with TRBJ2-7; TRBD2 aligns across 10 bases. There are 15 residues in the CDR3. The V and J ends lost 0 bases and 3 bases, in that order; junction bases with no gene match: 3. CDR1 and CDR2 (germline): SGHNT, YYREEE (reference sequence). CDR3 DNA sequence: TGTGCCAGCAGCTTGGGTCCTAGCGGGAGCTACGAGCAGTACTTC. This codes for CASSLGPSGSYEQYF.

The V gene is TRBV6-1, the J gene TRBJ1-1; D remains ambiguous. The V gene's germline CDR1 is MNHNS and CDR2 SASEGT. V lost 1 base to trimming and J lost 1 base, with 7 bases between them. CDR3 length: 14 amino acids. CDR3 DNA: TGTGCCAGCAGTGAAGGTTCAGAGAACACTGAAGCTTTCTTT. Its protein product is CASSEGSENTEAFF.

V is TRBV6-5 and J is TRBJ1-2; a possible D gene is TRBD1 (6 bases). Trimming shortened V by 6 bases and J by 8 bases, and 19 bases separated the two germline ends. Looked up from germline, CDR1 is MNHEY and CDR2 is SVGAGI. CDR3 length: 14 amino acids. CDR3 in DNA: TGTGCCAGCAGAACGAGAACAGGGAGGGACGGCTACACCTTC. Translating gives CASRTRTGRDGYTF.

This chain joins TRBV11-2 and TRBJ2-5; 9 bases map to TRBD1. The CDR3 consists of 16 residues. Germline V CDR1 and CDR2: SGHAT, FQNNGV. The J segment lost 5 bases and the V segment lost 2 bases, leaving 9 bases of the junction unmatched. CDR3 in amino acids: CASSLIVQGARETQYF. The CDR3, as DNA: TGTGCCAGCAGCTTAATAGTACAGGGGGCTAGGGAGACCCAGTACTTC.

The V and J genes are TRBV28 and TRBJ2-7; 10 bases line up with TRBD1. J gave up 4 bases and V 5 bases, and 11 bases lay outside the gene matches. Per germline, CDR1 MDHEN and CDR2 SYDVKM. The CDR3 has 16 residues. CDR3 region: CASSPAFGTGVYEQYF. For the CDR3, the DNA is TGTGCCAGCAGTCCTGCATTTGGGACAGGGGTTTACGAGCAGTACTTC.

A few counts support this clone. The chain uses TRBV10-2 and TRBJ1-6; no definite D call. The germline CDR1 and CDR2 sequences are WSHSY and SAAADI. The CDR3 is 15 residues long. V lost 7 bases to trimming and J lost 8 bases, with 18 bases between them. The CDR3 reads CASKSLPQIDSPLHF. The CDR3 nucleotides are TGCGCCAGCAAGTCACTCCCACAGATCGATTCACCCCTCCACTTT.

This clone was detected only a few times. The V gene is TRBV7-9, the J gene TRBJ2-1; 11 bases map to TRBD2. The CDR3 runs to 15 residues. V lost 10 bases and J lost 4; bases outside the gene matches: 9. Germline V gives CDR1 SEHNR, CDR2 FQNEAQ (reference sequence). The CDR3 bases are TGTGCCACGGGACTAGCGGACATAGTGTACAATGAGCAGTTCTTC. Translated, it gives CATGLADIVYNEQFF.

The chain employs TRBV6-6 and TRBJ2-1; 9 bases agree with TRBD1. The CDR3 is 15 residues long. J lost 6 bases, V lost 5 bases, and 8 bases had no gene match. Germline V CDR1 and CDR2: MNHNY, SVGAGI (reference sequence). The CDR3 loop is CASSHRDRDLNEQFF. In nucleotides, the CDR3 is TGTGCCAGCAGTCACCGGGACAGGGATCTCAATGAGCAGTTCTTC.

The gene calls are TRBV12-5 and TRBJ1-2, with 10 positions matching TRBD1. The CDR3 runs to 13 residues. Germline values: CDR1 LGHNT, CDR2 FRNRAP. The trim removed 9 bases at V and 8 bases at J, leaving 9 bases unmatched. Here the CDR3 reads CASARDRGYGYTF. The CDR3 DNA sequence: TGTGCTAGCGCCCGGGACAGGGGTTACGGCTACACCTTC.

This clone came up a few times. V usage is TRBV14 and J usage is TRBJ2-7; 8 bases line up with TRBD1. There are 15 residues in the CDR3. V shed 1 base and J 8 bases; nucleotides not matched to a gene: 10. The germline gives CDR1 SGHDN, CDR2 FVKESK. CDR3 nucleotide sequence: TGTGCCAGCAGCCAAGGTCGGGACAGGCGTCTAAAGCAGTACTTC. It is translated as CASSQGRDRRLKQYF.

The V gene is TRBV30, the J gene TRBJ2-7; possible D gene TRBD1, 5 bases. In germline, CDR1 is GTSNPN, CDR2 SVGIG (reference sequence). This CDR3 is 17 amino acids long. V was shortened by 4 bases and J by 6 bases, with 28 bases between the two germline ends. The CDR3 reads CAWTLTGNGAQGGEQYF. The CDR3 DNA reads TGTGCCTGGACCCTCACGGGTAATGGCGCCCAGGGCGGCGAGCAGTACTTC.

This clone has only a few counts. CDR3 DNA: TGTGCCACCAGCCCCGGGACTAGCGGGAGAGGGGAGCTGTTTTTT. The encoded protein is CATSPGTSGRGELFF. The J gene is TRBJ2-2, the V gene TRBV15; 14 nucleotides match TRBD2. The CDR3 length is 15 residues. Germline V lookup: CDR1 LNHNV, CDR2 YYDKDF (reference sequence). The V and J ends lost 5 bases and 8 bases, in that order; junction bases with no gene match: 4.